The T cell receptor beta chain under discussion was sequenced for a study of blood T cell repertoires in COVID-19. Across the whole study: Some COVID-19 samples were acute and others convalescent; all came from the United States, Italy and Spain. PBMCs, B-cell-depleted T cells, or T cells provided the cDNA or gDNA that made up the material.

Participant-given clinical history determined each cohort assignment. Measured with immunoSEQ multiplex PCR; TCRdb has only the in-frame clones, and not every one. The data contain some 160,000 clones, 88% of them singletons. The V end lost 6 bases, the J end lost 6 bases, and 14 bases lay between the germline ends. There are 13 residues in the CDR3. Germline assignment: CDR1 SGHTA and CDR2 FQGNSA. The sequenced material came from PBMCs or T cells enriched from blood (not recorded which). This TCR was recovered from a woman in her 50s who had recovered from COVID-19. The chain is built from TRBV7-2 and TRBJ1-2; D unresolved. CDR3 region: CASSFQRENGYTF. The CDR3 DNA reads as TGTGCCAGCAGTTTCCAAAGGGAGAATGGCTACACCTTC.